The T cell receptor beta chain under discussion was sequenced for a study of breast tumors, draining lymph nodes, adjacent tissues. Overall study results and limits: Tumors had less TCR diversity than lymph nodes, more than nontumor tissue. Tumor and nontumor repertoires were significantly more similar in luminal-like than in basal-like breast cancer. Data fit most tumor T cells coming from lymph node, expanding in tumor.

Axillary draining lymph nodes of breast cancer patients supplied the node samples. This clonotype was seen repeatedly, ten times or more. Its antigen is undetermined. TCRdb recomputed calls from the multiplex PCR reads with MiXCR, one row per CDR3 protein. The sample contains around 130,000 distinct CDR3 sequences, about 20% of which appear only once. Sequences were obtained from axillary lymph node tissue. This receptor was taken from a female donor with breast cancer. Some clones in this sample may be carry-over from other donors' samples.

This CDR3 is CATTEGDTQYF. CDR3 DNA: TGTGCCACCACTGAGGGAGATACGCAGTATTTT. The chain couples TRBV6-5 to TRBJ2-3; TRBD2 might be the D (5 bases). Germline-derived CDR1 and CDR2 are MNHEY and SVGAGI. The CDR3 has 11 residues. The V end lost 10 bases, the J end lost 5 bases, and 10 bases lay between the germline ends.